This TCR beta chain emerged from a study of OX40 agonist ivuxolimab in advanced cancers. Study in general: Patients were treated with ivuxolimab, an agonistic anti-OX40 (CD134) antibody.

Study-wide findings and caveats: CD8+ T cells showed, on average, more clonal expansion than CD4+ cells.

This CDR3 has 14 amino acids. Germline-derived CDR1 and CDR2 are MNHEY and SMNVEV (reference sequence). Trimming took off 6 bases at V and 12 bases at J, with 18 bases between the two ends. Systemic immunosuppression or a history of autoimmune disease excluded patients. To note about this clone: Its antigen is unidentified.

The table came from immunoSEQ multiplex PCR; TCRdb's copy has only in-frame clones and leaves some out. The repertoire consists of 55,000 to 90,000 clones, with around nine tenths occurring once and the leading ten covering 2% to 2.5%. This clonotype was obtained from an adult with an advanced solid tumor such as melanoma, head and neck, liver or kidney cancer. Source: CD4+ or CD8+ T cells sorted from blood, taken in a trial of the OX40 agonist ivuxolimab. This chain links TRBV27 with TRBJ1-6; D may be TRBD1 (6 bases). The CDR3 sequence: CASRGDRLLGPLHF. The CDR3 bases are TGTGCCAGCAGGGGAGACAGGCTGTTAGGACCCCTCCACTTT.